One sample yielded the 22 T cell receptor beta chains listed below, sequenced in a study of OX40 agonist ivuxolimab in advanced cancers. Only in-frame clones appear in the TCRdb table, and some are missing; sequencing was by immunoSEQ multiplex PCR. The table includes approximately 43,000 clones, 80% to 90% detected once. Sequences were derived from CD4+ or CD8+ T cells sorted from blood, sampled in a trial of the OX40 agonist ivuxolimab. The receptors originated from an adult with an advanced solid tumor such as melanoma, head and neck, liver or kidney cancer.

The chain has TRBV11-3 and TRBJ2-1, with 8 positions matching TRBD1. The CDR3 runs to 15 residues. The germline CDR1 and CDR2 sequences are SGHNT and YENEEA. V lost 2 bases and J lost 9; bases outside the gene matches: 9. The CDR3 protein is CASSLLGQGRFEQFF. The CDR3 DNA follows: TGTGCCAGCAGCTTACTCGGACAGGGACGGTTTGAGCAGTTCTTC.

V is TRBV7-2 and J is TRBJ1-3, with 10 nucleotides matching TRBD1. This CDR3 is 18 amino acids long. Germline CDR1 SGHTA, CDR2 FQGNSA. V lost 5 bases, J lost 0 bases, and 10 bases stayed unmatched. CDR3 sequence (DNA): TGTGCCAGCAGCGCCCCATGGGACAGGGGTTTCTCTGGAAACACCATATATTTT. Residues: CASSAPWDRGFSGNTIYF.

This rearrangement joins TRBV30 to TRBJ2-3, with TRBD1 as a possible D gene (5 bases). The CDR3 is 13 residues long. The germline V gene encodes CDR1 GTSNPN and CDR2 SVGIG (reference sequence). V dropped 2 bases and J dropped 2 bases, with 8 bases sitting between them. The CDR3 DNA reads as TGTGCCTGGAGTTTGACAGACACAGATACGCAGTATTTT. It encodes CAWSLTDTDTQYF.

The chain couples TRBV7-6 to TRBJ2-7, with 14 bases identical to TRBD2. The V segment lost 5 bases and the J segment 5 bases; nucleotides outside the gene matches: 5. There are 15 residues in the CDR3. Germline V gene lookup returns CDR1 SGHVS and CDR2 FNYEAQ. CDR3 residues: CASSPRLAGGDEQYF. The DNA for the CDR3 is TGTGCCAGCAGCCCTAGACTAGCGGGGGGGGACGAGCAGTACTTC.

The chain employs TRBV5-1 and TRBJ1-1; 8 nucleotides agree with TRBD1. Per the germline V gene, CDR1 is SGHRS and CDR2 is YFSETQ. This CDR3 spans 15 amino acids. Trimming cost V 0 bases and J 6 bases; bases outside gene matches: 7. The DNA for the CDR3 is TGCGCCAGCAGCTTGGGGACAGGGTTGCGGGCTGAAGCTTTCTTT. Its protein is CASSLGTGLRAEAFF.

The chain combines TRBV14 with TRBJ1-2; D is ambiguous. The germline CDR1 and CDR2 sequences are SGHDN and FVKESK. This CDR3 spans 12 amino acids. V was pared by 5 bases and J by 7 bases, with 11 bases between. CDR3 residues: CASSSFRFGYTF. CDR3 nucleotide sequence: TGTGCCAGCAGCTCCTTCCGTTTTGGCTACACCTTC.

The rearrangement links TRBV7-2 to TRBJ1-3; no clear D. This CDR3 has 15 residues. Per germline, CDR1 SGHTA and CDR2 FQGNSA. V lost 5 bases and J 1 base, leaving 12 bases between the germline ends. Here the CDR3 DNA reads TGTGCCAGCAGCCCGCCGGTCCCGTCTGGAAACACCATATATTTT. It codes for CASSPPVPSGNTIYF. Full variable domain (outside the CDR3, taken from reference TRBV7-2 and TRBJ1-3): GAGVSQSPSNKVTEKGKDVELRCDPISGHTALYWYRQSLGQGLEFLIYFQGNSAPDKSGLPSDRFSAERTGGSVSTLTIQRTQQEDSAVYLCASSPPVPSGNTIYFGEGSWLTVV.

Here the CDR3 reads CASSLGTGSDGYTF. CDR3 nucleotides: TGTGCCAGCAGCTTAGGGACAGGGAGCGATGGCTACACCTTC. This chain links TRBV7-3 with TRBJ1-2; 9 bases map to TRBD1. Germline CDR1 reads SGHTA; CDR2 reads FQGTGA. Unmatched junction bases numbered 4, after V lost 2 bases and J lost 6 bases. The CDR3 consists of 14 residues.

The J gene is TRBJ2-5, the V gene TRBV27; weak D call: TRBD1 (6 bases). Trimming took 5 bases from V and 7 from J, leaving 14 bases between them. CDR3 length: 13 amino acids. Germline values: CDR1 MNHEY, CDR2 SMNVEV (reference sequence). This CDR3 is CASSQLRGGTQYF. CDR3 DNA sequence: TGTGCCAGCAGTCAACTCCGAGGGGGGACCCAGTACTTC.

The chain carries TRBV29-1 and TRBJ2-7, with 7 positions matching TRBD1. V lost 6 bases to trimming and J lost 3 bases; unmatched junction nucleotides: 5. The CDR3 spans 12 residues. Germline V CDR1 and CDR2: SQVTM, ANQGSEA. The CDR3 reads CSVATGSYEQYF. CDR3 bases: TGCAGCGTCGCGACAGGGAGCTACGAGCAGTACTTC.

This clone occurred a few times. V and J are TRBV7-6 and TRBJ2-1; unclear D gene. Germline-derived CDR1 and CDR2 are SGHVS and FNYEAQ. This CDR3 spans 16 amino acids. V was shortened by 4 bases and J by 0 bases, with 13 bases between the two germline ends. The CDR3 DNA reads as TGTGCCAGCAGCTCGCGTGGGTCGAGCTCCTACAATGAGCAGTTCTTC. Translating it yields CASSSRGSSSYNEQFF.

The CDR3 loop reads CASSPKGQGGRETQYF. As DNA, the CDR3 is TGTGCCAGCAGCCCCAAGGGACAGGGGGGACGAGAGACCCAGTACTTC. The chain couples TRBV7-3 to TRBJ2-5; 11 bases line up with TRBD1. The CDR3 is made up of 16 amino acids. Germline V gene lookup returns CDR1 SGHTA and CDR2 FQGTGA. Trimming at V came to 5 bases and at J to 4 bases, leaving 9 bases not matched to a gene.

This chain links TRBV5-1 with TRBJ2-1; TRBD2 agrees at 7 bases. This CDR3 comprises 15 residues. J was trimmed by 9 bases and V by 0 bases; bases with no gene match: 9. Looked up from germline, CDR1 is SGHRS and CDR2 is YFSETQ. The chain's CDR3 is CASSLDLGGSGEQFF. Written as DNA, the CDR3 is TGCGCCAGCAGCTTGGACCTGGGAGGGTCGGGTGAGCAGTTCTTC. The complete variable domain, with remaining parts taken from reference TRBV5-1 and TRBJ2-1, reads KAGVTQTPRYLIKTRGQQVTLSCSPISGHRSVSWYQQTPGQGLQFLFEYFSETQRNKGNFPGRFSGRQFSNSRSEMNVSTLELGDSALYLCASSLDLGGSGEQFFGPGTRLTVL.

The chain employs TRBV5-1 and TRBJ1-1; maybe TRBD1 (5 bases). This CDR3 is built from 16 residues. Trimming stripped 3 bases from V and 4 bases from J, with 19 bases between. Germline values: CDR1 SGHRS, CDR2 YFSETQ. CDR3 protein: CASSWGGRAMSTEAFF. DNA of the CDR3: TGCGCCAGCAGCTGGGGAGGCAGGGCAATGAGCACTGAAGCTTTCTTT.

The chain links TRBV5-6 to TRBJ1-2, with a weak D call TRBD1 (5 bases). The germline V and J ends were trimmed by 5 bases and 4 bases, with 24 bases remaining between them. This CDR3 region has 17 residues. Per the germline V gene, CDR1 is SGHDT and CDR2 is YYEEEE. CDR3 protein: CASRGPGRRPMTYGYTF. CDR3 sequence (DNA): TGTGCCAGCAGGGGACCCGGACGCAGACCGATGACCTATGGCTACACCTTC.

The CDR3 nucleotides read TGTGCCAGCAGACCGACATCAACCTACGAGCAGTACTTC. It is translated as CASRPTSTYEQYF. V usage is TRBV6-5 and J usage is TRBJ2-7; D uncertain. The ends were cut back, 6 bases at V and 2 bases at J, with 11 bases in the middle. The germline V gene has CDR1 MNHEY and CDR2 SVGAGI. The CDR3 is made up of 13 amino acids.

The chain couples TRBV11-3 to TRBJ2-5; TRBD2 matches 15 bases. This CDR3 contains 20 residues. Germline V CDR1 and CDR2: SGHNT, YENEEA. Unmatched junction bases numbered 12, after V lost 0 bases and J lost 4 bases. As DNA, the CDR3 is TGTGCCAGCAGCTTAGATGCGTTCGGACTAGCGGGGGGGCGGCGAGAGACCCAGTACTTC. Residues: CASSLDAFGLAGGRRETQYF. Using reference TRBV11-3 and TRBJ2-5 for the parts outside the CDR3, the full variable domain is EAGVVQSPRYKIIEKKQPVAFWCNPISGHNTLYWYLQNLGQGPELLIRYENEEAVDDSQLPKDRFSAERLKGVDSTLKIQPAELGDSAVYLCASSLDAFGLAGGRRETQYFGPGTRLLVL.

The chain recombines TRBV6-6 with TRBJ1-2; TRBD1 agrees at 7 bases. The CDR3 totals 12 residues. Trimming took 5 bases from V and 8 from J; bases not matched to a gene: 5. Germline-derived CDR1 and CDR2 are MNHNY and SVGAGI (reference sequence). For the CDR3, the DNA is TGTGCCAGCAGTGCGACAGGGTGGGGCTACACCTTC. Amino acid sequence: CASSATGWGYTF.

The DNA for the CDR3 is TGTGCCAGCTCACCAAGGCAGGGCAATCAGCCCCAGCATTTT. Translated: CASSPRQGNQPQHF. The chain has TRBV18 and TRBJ1-5; D not resolved. Trimming removed 2 bases from V and 2 bases from J, with 7 bases in between. This CDR3 spans 14 amino acids. Germline CDR1 is KGHSH and CDR2 is LQKENI. The entire variable domain, with the rest obtained from reference TRBV18 and TRBJ1-5, is as follows: NAGVMQNPRHLVRRRGQEARLRCSPMKGHSHVYWYRQLPEEGLKFMVYLQKENIIDESGMPKERFSAEFPKEGPSILRIQQVVRGDSAAYFCASSPRQGNQPQHFGDGTRLSIL.

This rearrangement joins TRBV7-3 to TRBJ2-2; D gene ambiguous. CDR1 and CDR2 from the germline V gene are SGHTA and FQGTGA. V was shortened by 1 base and J by 6 bases, with 9 bases between the two germline ends. The CDR3 spans 14 residues. The CDR3 sequence is CASSLMDPAGELFF. CDR3 in DNA: TGTGCCAGCAGCTTAATGGACCCCGCCGGGGAGCTGTTTTTT.

J is TRBJ2-7 and V is TRBV6-6; 7 bases match TRBD1. The CDR3 runs to 14 residues. Germline-derived CDR1 and CDR2 are MNHNY and SVGAGI (reference sequence). Germline trimming cut 5 bases from V and 5 bases from J; bases unmatched to any gene: 9. The CDR3 coding sequence is TGTGCCAGCAGTCGGGACAGCCCTCGGAACGAGCAGTACTTC. This gives the protein CASSRDSPRNEQYF.

The CDR3, as DNA: TGTGCCAGCAGCGCCGGCGGGGGAGCAGGAAACACCATATATTTT. This codes for CASSAGGGAGNTIYF. This rearrangement joins TRBV9 to TRBJ1-3; the D gene is possibly TRBD1 (5 bases). This CDR3 comprises 15 residues. Germline CDR1 is SGDLS and CDR2 is YYNGEE. V was trimmed by 3 bases and J by 4 bases, leaving 14 bases between them.